This T cell receptor beta chain was documented in a study of blood T cell repertoires in COVID-19. Across the whole study: Sites across the United States, Italy and Spain contributed samples from acute and convalescent COVID-19.

V lost 6 bases, J lost 7 bases, and 15 bases lay in between. This CDR3 is built from 13 residues. Germline V gives CDR1 LNHDA, CDR2 SQIVND (reference sequence). As processed by the authors: Reference gene primer amplification in the assay estimated nucleated cell counts. Method: immunoSEQ multiplex PCR; TCRdb's copy keeps in-frame clones and lacks some. V, J and clone size are those of that table, while D and trimming were read from the DNA. Of roughly 81,000 clones listed, roughly 91% were seen once; the top ten hold 1.9%. Sequencing was performed on peripheral blood. This receptor was obtained from a woman aged 50 to 65 in a cohort sampled during active COVID-19. This chain connects TRBV19 to TRBJ1-2, with a weak D call TRBD1 (5 bases). CDR3 nucleotides: TGTGCCAGTAGCTCGGGGGGGATTGCTGGCTACACCTTC. Amino acid sequence: CASSSGGIAGYTF. Full variable domain (outside the CDR3, taken from reference TRBV19 and TRBJ1-2): DGGITQSPKYLFRKEGQNVTLSCEQNLNHDAMYWYRQDPGQGLRLIYYSQIVNDFQKGDIAEGYSVSREKKESFPLTVTSAQKNPTAFYLCASSSGGIAGYTFGSGTRLTVV.